Listed below are T cell receptor beta chains from one sample, sequenced in a study of T-cell memory formation after mild COVID-19. TCRdb called the 5' RACE reads again in MiXCR, with one record for every CDR3 protein. The profile shows a few hundred thousand distinct CDR3 sequences, about a sixth of them singletons. The sample consisted of PBMCs or a T cell subset sorted from them (not recorded which). Receptor source: a man younger than 35 who had mild COVID-19 (a few samples of this study predate the infection). Cell type and time point are not known. Both conserved end residues are part of each CDR3. The D gene is left open where the match is weak. Only some rows state a clone size, as once, few, many or a class for expanded clones.

12,.,.,TRBJ2-3,TRBV6-2/TRBV6-3,CASSYTTDTQYF,TGTGCCAGCAGTTACACTACCGATACGCAGTATTTT
14,TRBD2,.,TRBJ2-7,TRBV6-2/TRBV6-3,CASRIAGGSYEQYF,TGTGCCAGCAGAATAGCGGGGGGATCCTACGAGCAGTACTTC
18,TRBD2,.,TRBJ2-2,TRBV4-3,CASSQSLAGGEDTGELFF,TGCGCCAGCAGCCAATCCCTAGCGGGGGGCGAGGACACCGGGGAGCTGTTTTTT
16,TRBD2,many,TRBJ2-1,TRBV5-1,CASSLVSGASYNEQFF,TGCGCCAGCAGCTTGGTAAGCGGGGCATCCTACAATGAGCAGTTCTTC
13,.,few,TRBJ2-3,TRBV20-1,CSAGWGDRDTQYF,TGCAGTGCTGGCTGGGGGGACCGAGATACGCAGTATTTT
14,TRBD1,.,TRBJ2-7,TRBV5-1,CASSQETGVHEQYF,TGCGCCAGCAGCCAGGAGACAGGGGTCCACGAGCAGTACTTC
17,.,.,TRBJ2-3,TRBV2,CASSEVHGERGTDTQYF,TGTGCCAGCAGTGAAGTTCATGGGGAAAGAGGCACAGATACGCAGTATTTT
13,.,.,TRBJ1-1,TRBV7-2,CASSRDANTEAFF,TGTGCCAGCAGCCGAGACGCGAACACTGAAGCTTTCTTT
17,.,.,TRBJ1-2,TRBV6-5,CASSYRGTRDRNYGYTF,TGTGCCAGCAGTTACCGAGGGACGCGGGATCGAAACTATGGCTACACCTTC
13,TRBD1,few,TRBJ2-1,TRBV18,CASVTGVHNEQFF,TGTGCCAGCGTGACAGGGGTCCACAATGAGCAGTTCTTC
15,.,few,TRBJ2-1,TRBV6-6,CASSYSGWGRDEQFF,TGTGCCAGCAGTTACAGTGGGTGGGGGCGCGATGAGCAGTTCTTC
15,.,once,TRBJ1-1,TRBV12-3/TRBV12-4,CASRLNPTHGTEAFF,TGTGCCAGCAGACTAAACCCAACACACGGCACTGAAGCTTTCTTT
16,TRBD2,.,TRBJ2-5,TRBV20-1,CSARDDRTSAQETQYF,TGCAGTGCTAGAGATGACAGGACTAGCGCGCAAGAGACCCAGTACTTC
16,.,.,TRBJ1-2,TRBV4-3,CASSQREGGWNYGYTF,TGCGCCAGCAGCCAGAGGGAGGGGGGGTGGAACTATGGCTACACCTTC
12,TRBD1,.,TRBJ2-3,TRBV29-1,CSVSPGGQVKYF,TGCAGCGTTAGTCCCGGGGGACAGGTGAAGTATTTT
15,.,.,TRBJ1-5,TRBV6-2/TRBV6-3,CASSYRGASNQPQHF,TGTGCCAGCAGCTACAGAGGGGCGAGCAATCAGCCCCAGCATTTT
15,.,few,TRBJ1-2,TRBV9,CASSAHRVANYGYTF,TGTGCCAGCAGCGCCCACAGGGTAGCTAACTATGGCTACACCTTC
17,TRBD2,many,TRBJ2-2,TRBV4-1,CASSQEAPAGDTGELFF,TGCGCCAGCAGCCAAGAAGCCCCAGCGGGGGACACCGGGGAGCTGTTTTTT
14,.,.,TRBJ2-7,TRBV11-2,CASSWGRGTYEQYF,TGTGCCAGCAGCTGGGGCCGTGGAACCTACGAGCAGTACTTC
15,TRBD2,few,TRBJ2-4,TRBV9,CASSSRTSEKNIQYF,TGTGCCAGCAGCTCTCGGACTAGCGAAAAAAACATTCAGTACTTC
15,TRBD1,.,TRBJ2-7,TRBV30,CALLFPGQGRYEQYF,TGTGCCCTGCTCTTCCCCGGACAGGGTCGGTACGAGCAGTACTTC
16,.,.,TRBJ1-5,TRBV12-3/TRBV12-4,CASVPGGGGGNQPQHF,TGTGCCAGCGTACCGGGTGGGGGTGGTGGCAATCAGCCCCAGCATTTT
15,TRBD1,.,TRBJ1-6,TRBV13,CASSHQGQGDSPLHF,TGTGCCAGCAGCCATCAAGGACAGGGGGATTCACCCCTCCACTTT
19,TRBD1,.,TRBJ2-2,TRBV5-1,CASSFRIQGAMVNTGELFF,TGCGCCAGCAGCTTCCGTATTCAGGGGGCGATGGTTAACACCGGGGAGCTGTTTTTT
15,.,few,TRBJ2-3,TRBV6-5,CASSYFFGTTDTQYF,TGTGCCAGCAGTTACTTCTTCGGGACTACAGATACGCAGTATTTT
13,.,.,TRBJ1-3,TRBV7-9,CASRQGTGNTIYF,TGTGCCAGCAGACAGGGCACTGGAAACACCATATATTTT
14,TRBD1,.,TRBJ1-2,TRBV7-2,CASSPLTGVYGYTF,TGTGCCAGCAGCCCATTGACAGGGGTCTATGGCTACACCTTC
13,.,few,TRBJ1-2,TRBV18,CASSQEANYGYTF,TGTGCCAGCTCACAGGAAGCTAACTATGGCTACACCTTC
16,TRBD2,few,TRBJ2-3,TRBV20-1,CSARAPLGLGADTQYF,TGCAGTGCTAGAGCGCCCCTAGGACTAGGGGCAGATACGCAGTATTTT
14,.,.,TRBJ2-7,TRBV15,CATSRETGSYEQYF,TGTGCCACCAGCAGGGAGACGGGTTCCTACGAGCAGTACTTC
14,.,few,TRBJ2-3,TRBV10-2,CASSDIGGIDTQYF,TGCGCCAGCAGTGATATTGGCGGGATAGATACGCAGTATTTT
15,TRBD1,few,TRBJ1-1,TRBV2,CASSPGQGINTEAFF,TGTGCCAGCAGTCCTGGACAGGGGATCAACACTGAAGCTTTCTTT
14,.,.,TRBJ2-7,TRBV12-3/TRBV12-4,CASSLEGASSEQYF,TGTGCCAGCAGTTTAGAAGGGGCGTCGTCCGAGCAGTACTTC
14,.,many,TRBJ2-1,TRBV5-1,CASSLAGDYNEQFF,TGCGCCAGCAGCTTGGCAGGAGACTACAATGAGCAGTTCTTC
15,.,many,TRBJ2-5,TRBV7-2,CASSLAGGPMETQYF,TGTGCCAGCAGCTTAGCGGGGGGGCCTATGGAGACCCAGTACTTC
13,.,few,TRBJ2-1,TRBV6-2/TRBV6-3,CASTLMGGHEQFF,TGTGCCAGCACTCTCATGGGGGGGCATGAGCAGTTCTTC
14,TRBD1,.,TRBJ1-2,TRBV5-1,CASSPSGGDYGYTF,TGCGCCAGCAGCCCATCAGGGGGGGACTATGGCTACACCTTC